This TCR beta chain was identified during a study of CXCR3-negative and CXCR3-positive naive CD8 T cells. Naive CD8+ T lymphocytes were specified as CD45RO-CCR7+CD27+CD95-. Researchers prepared the TRB cDNA libraries using 5' RACE with UMI labels. No DNA is given; TCRdb re-called the 5' RACE reads and lists each CDR3 protein once. The sample table includes 120,000 to 150,000 distinct CDR3 sequences. Study outcomes and limitations: Against CXCR3-negative naive cells, CXCR3-positive naive cells showed more hydrophobic TRB CDR3s. High diversity, comparable across both naive subsets, contrasted with much lower diversity in memory CD8+ cells. It was found that naive subsets had comparable surface CD5, and TCR strength was inferred from TRB CDR3 properties.

The CDR3 extends over 13 amino acids. To note about this clonotype: Its matching antigen is unknown.

The chain recombines TRBV12-3 or TRBV12-4 with TRBJ2-7. The receptor was derived from a human donor in good health. Some clones in this sample may be carry-over from other donors' samples. Sequencing was carried out using naive CXCR3+ CD8+ T cells from blood. Noted subset: CD45RO-CCR7+CD27+CD95- naive CD8+ T cells expressing CXCR3 (TNR3+). The CDR3 sequence: CASSPTGLYEQYF.